These 27 T cell receptor beta chains were sequenced from one sample in a study of cytomegalovirus exposure and HLA in healthy donors. A multiplex PCR was run with 60 Vbeta primers and 13 Jbeta primers. The assay was immunoSEQ multiplex PCR, and TCRdb's table has in-frame clones only and misses some. The table lists some 200,000 clones, nearly 80% of them singletons. The specimen was PBMCs. The receptors were sampled from a man aged 18 to 30 in good health and CMV-seronegative.

This clone was seen only a few times. The CDR3 DNA follows: TGTGCCAGCAGCTGGGACAGGGGCGCGGATGAAAAACTGTTTTTT. Residues: CASSWDRGADEKLFF. The rearrangement joins TRBV5-6 to TRBJ1-4, with TRBD1 matching 10 bases. Losses at the gene ends were 3 bases for V and 6 bases for J; bases not matched to a gene: 5. From germline, CDR1 is SGHDT and CDR2 YYEEEE. The CDR3 sequence is 15 residues long.

The chain links TRBV7-2 to TRBJ2-3; a possible D gene is TRBD1 (6 bases). V dropped 4 bases and J dropped 3 bases, with 17 bases sitting between them. Looked up from germline, CDR1 is SGHTA and CDR2 is FQGNSA. The CDR3 runs to 16 residues. In DNA form, the CDR3 reads TGTGCCAGCAGCTCGGGACACCCCGAGGTGACAGATACGCAGTATTTT. Protein: CASSSGHPEVTDTQYF. Complete variable domain (other parts from reference TRBV7-2 and TRBJ2-3): GAGVSQSPSNKVTEKGKDVELRCDPISGHTALYWYRQSLGQGLEFLIYFQGNSAPDKSGLPSDRFSAERTGGSVSTLTIQRTQQEDSAVYLCASSSGHPEVTDTQYFGPGTRLTVL.

This clone has a single count. V is TRBV19 and J is TRBJ1-2, with TRBD1 as a possible D gene (5 bases). Germline V lookup: CDR1 LNHDA, CDR2 SQIVND (reference sequence). V dropped 4 bases and J dropped 3 bases, with 6 bases sitting between them. This CDR3 is built from 12 residues. Here the CDR3 reads CASSRGDYGYTF. As DNA, the CDR3 is TGTGCCAGTAGTAGGGGGGACTATGGCTACACCTTC.

The chain couples TRBV19 to TRBJ1-5; D unresolved. This CDR3 spans 13 amino acids. V lost 4 bases to trimming and J lost 5 bases, with 9 bases between them. Looked up from germline, CDR1 is LNHDA and CDR2 is SQIVND (reference sequence). Here the CDR3 reads CASSTWAYQPQHF. CDR3 sequence (DNA): TGTGCCAGTAGTACCTGGGCGTATCAGCCCCAGCATTTT. The entire variable domain, with the rest obtained from reference TRBV19 and TRBJ1-5, is as follows: DGGITQSPKYLFRKEGQNVTLSCEQNLNHDAMYWYRQDPGQGLRLIYYSQIVNDFQKGDIAEGYSVSREKKESFPLTVTSAQKNPTAFYLCASSTWAYQPQHFGDGTRLSIL.

This clone was found once. The chain uses TRBV7-9 and TRBJ2-1; 9 bases are a match to TRBD2. This CDR3 is 14 amino acids long. Germline V gene lookup returns CDR1 SEHNR and CDR2 FQNEAQ (reference sequence). The ends lost 8 bases at V and 8 bases at J; junction bases unmatched: 10. CDR3 in DNA: TGTGCCAGCCTTTTTAGCGGGAGATCAGATGAGCAGTTCTTC. This translates into CASLFSGRSDEQFF. The whole variable domain, filled in from reference TRBV7-9 and TRBJ2-1, reads DTGVSQNPRHKITKRGQNVTFRCDPISEHNRLYWYRQTLGQGPEFLTYFQNEAQLEKSRLLSDRFSAERPKGSFSTLEIQRTEQGDSAMYLCASLFSGRSDEQFFGPGTRLTVL.

The rearrangement links TRBV7-3 to TRBJ2-2, with TRBD1 matching 9 bases. This CDR3 has 16 amino acids. Per the germline V gene, CDR1 is SGHTA and CDR2 is FQGTGA. V shed 4 bases, J shed 4 bases, and the junction held 7 bases outside the gene matches. CDR3: CASSSGQGTITGELFF. The CDR3 coding sequence is TGTGCCAGCAGCTCGGGACAGGGCACAATCACCGGGGAGCTGTTTTTT. The variable domain in full, with the rest retrieved from reference TRBV7-3 and TRBJ2-2, is GAGVSQTPSNKVTEKGKYVELRCDPISGHTALYWYRQSLGQGPEFLIYFQGTGAADDSGLPNDRFFAVRPEGSVSTLKIQRTERGDSAVYLCASSSGQGTITGELFFGEGSRLTVL.

The rearrangement joins TRBV19 to TRBJ2-1; 7 bases fit TRBD2. CDR1 LNHDA and CDR2 SQIVND come from the germline V gene (reference sequence). V shed 0 bases, J shed 8 bases, and the junction held 7 bases outside the gene matches. This CDR3 is 15 amino acids long. The CDR3 sequence: CASSIERELGDEQFF. In DNA form, the CDR3 reads TGTGCCAGTAGTATAGAGCGGGAGTTAGGGGATGAGCAGTTCTTC.

The chain joins TRBV5-6 to TRBJ1-4; D is uncertain. This CDR3 is built from 14 residues. Germline lookup yields CDR1 SGHDT and CDR2 YYEEEE. Between the trimmed V and J ends, which lost 2 bases and 4 bases, there was a span of 9 bases. Here the CDR3 DNA reads TGTGCCAGCAGCTTAGGAGGTTTTAATGAAAAACTGTTTTTT. Protein product: CASSLGGFNEKLFF.

The J gene is TRBJ2-5, the V gene TRBV7-9, with a weak D call TRBD2 (5 bases). Looked up from germline, CDR1 is SEHNR and CDR2 is FQNEAQ (reference sequence). The germline V and J ends were trimmed by 7 bases and 5 bases, with 17 bases remaining between them. The CDR3 is 14 residues long. CDR3 in DNA: TGTGCCAGCACCCCCCAAAGCGGCGGCGAGACCCAGTACTTC. Translation gives CASTPQSGGETQYF.

The CDR3 here is CASSQEGQAPGELFF. CDR3 nucleotide sequence: TGCGCCAGCAGCCAAGAGGGACAGGCTCCCGGGGAGCTGTTTTTT. The rearrangement joins TRBV4-3 to TRBJ2-2, with 8 bases fitting TRBD1. CDR3 length equals 15 residues. Germline CDR1 LGHNA, CDR2 YSLEER. The ends lost 0 bases at V and 6 bases at J; junction bases unmatched: 3.

The chain combines TRBV6-4 with TRBJ2-2, with 7 positions matching TRBD1. The CDR3 extends over 14 amino acids. Trimming took 2 bases from V and 3 from J; bases not matched to a gene: 0. The germline CDR1 and CDR2 sequences are MRHNA and SNTAGT. The CDR3, as DNA: TGTGCCAGCAGTGACGGACAGGACACCGGGGAGCTGTTTTTT. Translation: CASSDGQDTGELFF.

The V gene is TRBV11-2, the J gene TRBJ2-5, with D unresolved. V was cut by 4 bases and J by 5 bases, with 17 bases left in between. The CDR3 consists of 15 residues. The V gene's germline CDR1 is SGHAT and CDR2 FQNNGV. The CDR3 coding sequence is TGTGCCAGCAGCTCAGAGGCAACCCCCGGGGAGACCCAGTACTTC. Translated, it gives CASSSEATPGETQYF.

The chain uses TRBV29-1 and TRBJ2-2; D perhaps matches TRBD2 (7 bases). This CDR3 is 15 amino acids long. From germline, CDR1 is SQVTM and CDR2 ANQGSEA. The germline V and J ends were trimmed by 5 bases and 0 bases, with 13 bases remaining between them. In nucleotides, the CDR3 is TGCAGCGTTTCTAGGGGGGGCGCGAACACCGGGGAGCTGTTTTTT. Its protein is CSVSRGGANTGELFF.

This clone was seen a few times. The chain uses TRBV5-1 and TRBJ1-1; possibly TRBD1 for D (6 bases). Germline values: CDR1 SGHRS, CDR2 YFSETQ. CDR3 length: 15 amino acids. V lost 3 bases to trimming and J lost 4 bases, with 16 bases between them. In DNA form, the CDR3 reads TGCGCCAGCAGCTCCCAACGGGGGGCTGGCACTGAAGCTTTCTTT. It encodes CASSSQRGAGTEAFF.

The chain combines TRBV7-2 with TRBJ2-2; TRBD2 matches 10 bases. V shed 0 bases and J 8 bases; nucleotides not matched to a gene: 12. Germline CDR1 reads SGHTA; CDR2 reads FQGNSA. The length of the CDR3 is 18 residues. The CDR3 sequence: CASSLARSVLAGVGELFF. The CDR3 DNA follows: TGTGCCAGCAGCTTAGCGCGGAGTGTGCTAGCGGGGGTGGGGGAGCTGTTTTTT.

The V call is TRBV4-3, the J call TRBJ2-1, with 8 nucleotides matching TRBD2. V shed 0 bases, J shed 1 base, and the junction held 5 bases outside the gene matches. The CDR3 is made up of 17 amino acids. The germline V gene encodes CDR1 LGHNA and CDR2 YSLEER. In DNA, the CDR3 is TGCGCCAGCAGCCAAGATTCGGGACTAGGGTCCTACAATGAGCAGTTCTTC. Amino acid sequence: CASSQDSGLGSYNEQFF.

V usage is TRBV29-1 and J usage is TRBJ1-1; 8 positions match TRBD1. After removal of 7 bases from V and 4 bases from J, the junction contained 8 bases not matched to a gene. Germline V gene sequence: CDR1 SQVTM, CDR2 ANQGSEA. The CDR3 loop spans 13 amino acids. CDR3 amino acids: CSARTGGGTEAFF. CDR3 in DNA: TGCAGCGCCCGTACAGGGGGAGGCACTGAAGCTTTCTTT. The full variable domain, with the rest looked up from reference TRBV29-1 and TRBJ1-1, is SAVISQKPSRDICQRGTSLTIQCQVDSQVTMMFWYRQQPGQSLTLIATANQGSEATYESGFVIDKFPISRPNLTFSTLTVSNMSPEDSSIYLCSARTGGGTEAFFGQGTRLTVV.

The chain recombines TRBV7-3 with TRBJ2-1; TRBD1 matches 11 bases. CDR1 is SGHTA, CDR2 FQGTGA, per germline. V gave up 5 bases and J gave up 3 bases; unmatched junction bases: 6. The CDR3 spans 16 residues. The CDR3 coding sequence is TGTGCCAGCAGCCAAGGACAGGGGGCAGGCTACAATGAGCAGTTCTTC. Translating gives CASSQGQGAGYNEQFF.

V usage is TRBV5-5 and J usage is TRBJ1-2; 7 bases map to TRBD1. Germline loops: CDR1 SGHKS, CDR2 YYEKEE (reference sequence). J lost 4 bases, V lost 5 bases, and 8 bases had no gene match. This CDR3 is 14 amino acids long. CDR3: CASSQTGTAYGYTF. The CDR3 nucleotides are TGTGCCAGCAGTCAGACCGGGACAGCCTATGGCTACACCTTC.

As to this clone: One junction end does not reproduce the germline sequence, and a read error may be involved. This chain joins TRBV11-2 and TRBJ2-7, with TRBD1 as a possible D gene (6 bases). This CDR3 has 12 residues. Germline V gives CDR1 SGHAT, CDR2 FQNNGV. CDR3: CASSGPEQGKSF. DNA for the CDR3: TGTGCCAGCAGCGGGCCCGAACAGGGAAAAAGCTTC.

The table lists this clone with a few counts. The chain recombines TRBV4-3 with TRBJ2-1, with 10 bases identical to TRBD2. J gave up 2 bases and V 4 bases, and 8 bases lay outside the gene matches. The CDR3 is 17 amino acids. Germline V gene data show CDR1 as LGHNA and CDR2 as YSLEER. This CDR3 is CASSPLGAGGTYNEQFF. Here the CDR3 DNA reads TGCGCCAGCAGCCCCCTTGGAGCGGGAGGGACCTACAATGAGCAGTTCTTC.

The chain uses TRBV5-1 and TRBJ2-1, with 8 nucleotides matching TRBD1. The CDR3 covers 16 residues. Per the germline V gene, CDR1 is SGHRS and CDR2 is YFSETQ. Losses at the gene ends were 0 bases for V and 4 bases for J; bases not matched to a gene: 6. CDR3 amino acids: CASSLAGGTGYNEQFF. CDR3 bases: TGCGCCAGCAGCTTGGCAGGGGGCACGGGGTACAATGAGCAGTTCTTC.

The chain uses TRBV28 and TRBJ1-6; 11 bases agree with TRBD1. V shed 5 bases, J shed 7 bases, and the junction held 7 bases outside the gene matches. Germline-derived CDR1 and CDR2 are MDHEN and SYDVKM. The CDR3 totals 16 residues. The CDR3: CASSTHGTGGNSPLHF. The CDR3, as DNA: TGTGCCAGCAGTACACATGGGACAGGGGGAAATTCACCCCTCCACTTT.

The chain couples TRBV13 to TRBJ2-7; weak D call: TRBD2 (5 bases). Between the trimmed V and J ends, which lost 5 bases and 0 bases, there was a span of 17 bases. In germline, CDR1 is PRHDT, CDR2 FYEKMQ (reference sequence). The CDR3 has 16 amino acids. CDR3 in DNA: TGTGCCAGCAGCCCCGGGGTGAGTTCCCTCTCCTACGAGCAGTACTTC. It codes for CASSPGVSSLSYEQYF. Full variable domain (outside the CDR3, taken from reference TRBV13 and TRBJ2-7): AAGVIQSPRHLIKEKRETATLKCYPIPRHDTVYWYQQGPGQDPQFLISFYEKMQSDKGSIPDRFSAQQFSDYHSELNMSSLELGDSALYFCASSPGVSSLSYEQYFGPGTRLTVT.

The chain joins TRBV28 to TRBJ1-2; D is uncertain. CDR1 is MDHEN, CDR2 SYDVKM, per germline. The CDR3 has 15 residues. The germline V and J ends were trimmed by 8 bases and 2 bases, with 18 bases remaining between them. The CDR3 region is CASRAPGLNNYGYTF. CDR3 nucleotide sequence: TGTGCCAGCCGAGCCCCGGGTTTAAACAACTATGGCTACACCTTC.

This chain uses TRBV5-1 with TRBJ1-1, with 8 bases matching TRBD1. Germline CDR1 SGHRS, CDR2 YFSETQ. J gave up 4 bases and V 0 bases, and 8 bases lay outside the gene matches. CDR3 length: 16 residues. CDR3 amino acids: CASSLGQGYGGTEAFF. DNA for the CDR3: TGCGCCAGCAGCTTGGGACAGGGGTACGGGGGCACTGAAGCTTTCTTT.

The rearrangement joins TRBV28 to TRBJ2-7, with 12 bases that match TRBD1. Germline lookup yields CDR1 MDHEN and CDR2 SYDVKM. This CDR3 is 19 amino acids long. Losses at the gene ends were 3 bases for V and 0 bases for J; bases not matched to a gene: 12. This chain's CDR3 is CASSLGSGQGAIFSYEQYF. CDR3 coding DNA: TGTGCCAGCAGTTTGGGATCGGGACAGGGGGCGATATTCTCCTACGAGCAGTACTTC.